Sequencing of this T cell receptor (beta chain) was carried out in a study of technical replicates of blood from a few donors. V gave up 0 bases and J gave up 10 bases, with 16 bases separating them. Germline V gene lookup returns CDR1 LGHNA and CDR2 YNFKEQ. The CDR3 loop spans 15 amino acids. Repertoires were generated with immunoSEQ multiplex PCR, while TCRdb's copy carries only in-frame clones and drops some. Among tens of thousands of clones listed, about 97% were seen once. This receptor was identified in a human donor in good health. This sequence joins TRBV4-2 and TRBJ2-1; maybe TRBD1 (5 bases). Sequencing was performed on T cells isolated from PBMCs. The CDR3 sequence is CASSQEQQGAKEQFF. DNA for the CDR3: TGTGCCAGCAGCCAAGAGCAGCAGGGTGCGAAAGAGCAGTTCTTC.